One and the same sample provided the 14 T cell receptor beta chains below, sequenced in a study of cytotoxic CD8 clonotypes in ibrutinib-treated CLL (dated by TCRdb to the early 2020s). Library construction relied on the immunoSEQ multiplex PCR assay. TCRdb took this table from immuneACCESS and kept in-frame rearrangements with V and J called. Such tables lack part of the clones; where checked against another copy, unresolved V genes explain under half of the gap, and the rest is unexplained. This sample gives roughly 330,000 clones in total; under 70% of them show up just once. Around 6.6% of the sample lies in the top ten. Sequenced material: PBMCs, taken after 36 months of ibrutinib treatment. The receptors were sampled from a human donor with chronic lymphocytic leukemia.

In its sample, this clone was seen a few times. V and J are TRBV5-1 and TRBJ2-3; D gene ambiguous. Germline CDR1 is SGHRS and CDR2 is YFSETQ. Trimming left V 7 bases short and J 4 bases short, with 7 bases between. This CDR3 region has 11 residues. The CDR3 here is CASQGPDTQYF. CDR3 DNA sequence: TGCGCCAGCCAAGGGCCAGATACGCAGTATTTT.

The rearrangement joins TRBV29-1 to TRBJ2-2, with 14 nucleotides matching TRBD2. The CDR3 is 17 residues long. The ends lost 1 base at V and 0 bases at J; junction bases unmatched: 1. Germline lookup yields CDR1 SQVTM and CDR2 ANQGSEA. CDR3 region: CSVEGLAGGSNTGELFF. The CDR3 DNA sequence: TGCAGCGTTGAAGGACTAGCGGGAGGGTCGAACACCGGGGAGCTGTTTTTT.

This chain uses TRBV4-1 with TRBJ2-3; perhaps TRBD2 as D (5 bases). Trimming removed 4 bases at V and 2 bases at J, with 10 bases between. The germline V gene has CDR1 MGHRA and CDR2 YSYEKL. This CDR3 contains 14 residues. CDR3 amino acids: CASSLEGFTDTQYF. CDR3 nucleotide sequence: TGCGCCAGCAGCCTAGAGGGATTCACAGATACGCAGTATTTT.

The chain couples TRBV5-1 to TRBJ2-7; 9 nucleotides agree with TRBD2. V lost 1 base to trimming and J lost 0 bases; unmatched junction nucleotides: 2. The CDR3 has 15 amino acids. CDR1 is SGHRS and CDR2 is YFSETQ in the germline V gene. CDR3 protein: CASSLRLADSYEQYF. The CDR3 coding sequence is TGCGCCAGCAGCTTGAGACTAGCGGACTCCTACGAGCAGTACTTC.

This chain joins TRBV9 and TRBJ2-2; TRBD1 might be the D (5 bases). The V gene lost 0 bases and the J gene lost 5 bases, with 14 bases spanning the gap. Germline loops: CDR1 SGDLS, CDR2 YYNGEE. The CDR3 is 16 residues long. This chain's CDR3 is CASSVAAVAGTGELFF. The CDR3 DNA reads TGTGCCAGCAGCGTAGCAGCAGTAGCAGGGACCGGGGAGCTGTTTTTT.

This clone was picked up a small number of times. The CDR3 nucleotides are TGTGCCAGTAGTCCAGATAAGGCCCAGCCCCAGCATTTT. It is translated as CASSPDKAQPQHF. The chain employs TRBV19 and TRBJ1-5; D remains unclear. V lost 5 bases to trimming and J lost 7 bases, with 12 bases between them. Germline V CDR1 and CDR2: LNHDA, SQIVND (reference sequence). The CDR3 is 13 residues long.

This chain joins TRBV13 and TRBJ1-1, with D possibly being TRBD1 (6 bases). Germline values: CDR1 PRHDT, CDR2 FYEKMQ (reference sequence). V gave up 3 bases and J gave up 3 bases, with 17 bases separating them. CDR3 length: 16 residues. The CDR3 spells CASSFINRVPDTEAFF. The CDR3 bases are TGTGCCAGCAGCTTCATCAACAGGGTCCCGGACACTGAAGCTTTCTTT.

The chain recombines TRBV5-4 with TRBJ1-4; TRBD1 might be the D (5 bases). The germline V and J ends were trimmed by 4 bases and 6 bases, with 13 bases remaining between them. The CDR3 is 14 amino acids. CDR1 and CDR2 from the germline V gene are SGHNT and YYREEE (reference sequence). The CDR3 protein is CASSAAWGDEKLFF. For the CDR3, the DNA is TGTGCCAGCAGCGCGGCGTGGGGCGATGAAAAACTGTTTTTT.

V is TRBV13 and J is TRBJ2-7, with D unresolved. The CDR3 runs to 14 residues. Deletions cut 5 bases from V and 2 bases from J, with 13 bases between. Germline CDR1 is PRHDT and CDR2 is FYEKMQ (reference sequence). The CDR3 DNA follows: TGTGCCAGCAGCCGCATGTGGGGTACCTACGAGCAGTACTTC. The encoded protein is CASSRMWGTYEQYF. Based on the CDR3 plus reference TRBV13 and TRBJ2-7, the full variable domain is AAGVIQSPRHLIKEKRETATLKCYPIPRHDTVYWYQQGPGQDPQFLISFYEKMQSDKGSIPDRFSAQQFSDYHSELNMSSLELGDSALYFCASSRMWGTYEQYFGPGTRLTVT.

The rearrangement uses TRBV28 and TRBJ2-4; D assignment may be TRBD1 or TRBD2 (5 bases each). Germline V gives CDR1 MDHEN, CDR2 SYDVKM. The CDR3 extends over 19 amino acids. Trimming left V 5 bases short and J 1 base short, with 24 bases between. CDR3 amino acids: CASSLLSRGWGMAKNIQYF. The CDR3 nucleotides are TGTGCCAGCAGTCTACTCTCCCGGGGCTGGGGTATGGCCAAAAACATTCAGTACTTC.

V usage is TRBV29-1 and J usage is TRBJ2-1, with 8 nucleotides matching TRBD1. The J segment lost 2 bases and the V segment lost 7 bases, leaving 4 bases of the junction unmatched. This CDR3 has 13 amino acids. Germline V gene sequence: CDR1 SQVTM, CDR2 ANQGSEA. The CDR3 sequence: CSEVQGAYNEQFF. In DNA, the CDR3 is TGCAGCGAGGTACAGGGGGCCTACAATGAGCAGTTCTTC.

The chain has TRBV9 and TRBJ2-7; D is undetermined. There are 13 residues in the CDR3. V lost 4 bases and J 3 bases, leaving 11 bases between the germline ends. CDR1 SGDLS and CDR2 YYNGEE come from the germline V gene. CDR3 in amino acids: CASSPRRDYEQYF. In DNA, the CDR3 is TGTGCCAGCAGCCCTCGGAGAGACTACGAGCAGTACTTC.

This CDR3 is CASSHSGQNSYEQYF. The CDR3 DNA reads TGCGCCAGCAGCCATTCGGGCCAGAACTCCTACGAGCAGTACTTC. The gene calls are TRBV4-1 and TRBJ2-7; D is unresolved. There are 15 residues in the CDR3. The germline V and J ends were trimmed by 3 bases and 0 bases, with 12 bases remaining between them. Germline lookup yields CDR1 MGHRA and CDR2 YSYEKL.

This chain joins TRBV10-1 and TRBJ2-1, with a possible D match to TRBD1 (6 bases). The germline CDR1 and CDR2 sequences are WNHNN and SYGVQD (reference sequence). Trimming removed 0 bases at V and 6 bases at J, with 12 bases between. The CDR3 runs 15 residues. The DNA of the CDR3 is TGCGCCAGCAGTGAGTCTGGGGGCCTGGTCAATGAGCAGTTCTTC. Translated: CASSESGGLVNEQFF.